The sequence of this T cell receptor (beta chain) was determined in a study of control samples from healthy donors and cancer patients. Germline CDR1 SGHDT, CDR2 YYEEEE. This CDR3 is built from 15 residues. V trimming: 2 bases; J trimming: 0 bases; junction bases outside the gene matches: 4. This table comes from immunoSEQ multiplex PCR, and its TCRdb copy is limited to in-frame clones, with some not included. The data show 80,000 or so clones, with 94% seen just once and 6% to 8% held by the top ten. Input material: blood. This clonotype was sampled from a woman between 40 and 55 years old in good health. J is TRBJ1-1 and V is TRBV5-6, with 7 bases fitting TRBD1. CDR3 in amino acids: CASSFGTAMNTEAFF. CDR3 DNA sequence: TGTGCCAGCAGCTTCGGGACAGCAATGAACACTGAAGCTTTCTTT.